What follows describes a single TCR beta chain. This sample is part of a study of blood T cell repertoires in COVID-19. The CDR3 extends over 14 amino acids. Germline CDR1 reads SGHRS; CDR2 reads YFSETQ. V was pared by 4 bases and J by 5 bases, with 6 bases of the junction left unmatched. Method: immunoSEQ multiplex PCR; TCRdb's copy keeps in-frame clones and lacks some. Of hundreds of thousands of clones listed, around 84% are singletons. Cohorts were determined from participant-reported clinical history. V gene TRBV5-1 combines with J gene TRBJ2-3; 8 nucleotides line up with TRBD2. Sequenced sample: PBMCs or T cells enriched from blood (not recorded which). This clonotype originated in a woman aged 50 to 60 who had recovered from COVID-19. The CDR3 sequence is CASSAVAGRDTQYF. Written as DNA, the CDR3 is TGCGCCAGCAGCGCAGTAGCGGGAAGAGATACGCAGTATTTT.